This T cell receptor (beta chain) comes out of a study of blood T cell repertoires in COVID-19. Turning to the study itself: Samples came from the United States, Italy and Spain, spanning acute and convalescent COVID-19. In each case, the material was cDNA or gDNA derived from T cells, B-cell-depleted T cells, or PBMCs.

Assay used: immunoSEQ multiplex PCR; TCRdb lists only in-frame clones, some missing. This table holds about 210,000 clones, about four fifths found once. Everyone who took part was roughly 18 to 89 years old, and they came from about 25 US areas. This clone was seen once. V dropped 1 base and J dropped 0 bases, with 7 bases sitting between them. The CDR3 has 15 residues. The germline CDR1 and CDR2 sequences are SGHVS and FQNEAQ. The TCR sequence derives from a woman between 45 and 60 years old with acute COVID-19. The sample taken for sequencing was PBMCs or T cells enriched from blood (not recorded which). The chain carries TRBV7-8 and TRBJ1-5; TRBD1 might be the D (5 bases). This chain's CDR3 is CASSLGGNSNQPQHF. The DNA for the CDR3 is TGTGCCAGCAGCTTAGGGGGCAATAGCAATCAGCCCCAGCATTTT.